Shown below are 20 T cell receptor beta chains from a single sample sequenced in a study of shared clonotypes between healthy human individuals. The repertoire was sequenced with immunoSEQ multiplex PCR; TCRdb's copy has only in-frame clones and lacks some. The sample lists roughly 2.5 million clones, more than 90% occurring once. Source material: naive CD4+ T cells sorted from blood. Sample subset: CD45RA+ positively selected. The receptors come from a man younger than 30 in good health.

This chain links TRBV6-1 with TRBJ2-5, with 7 positions matching TRBD2. CDR1 is MNHNS, CDR2 SASEGT, per germline. V was pared by 6 bases and J by 0 bases, with 1 base of the junction left unmatched. This CDR3 comprises 13 residues. The CDR3 DNA is TGTGCCAGCAGGGGGGGGAACCAAGAGACCCAGTACTTC. Translation: CASRGGNQETQYF.

The chain combines TRBV4-3 with TRBJ2-6; D remains unclear. This CDR3 is 16 amino acids long. CDR1 and CDR2 from the germline V gene are LGHNA and YSLEER. Trimming cost V 0 bases and J 2 bases, with 8 bases left between them. The CDR3 bases are TGCGCCAGCAGCCAAGACGTTACTCCTGGGGCCAACGTCCTGACTTTC. This encodes CASSQDVTPGANVLTF.

The genes are TRBV19 and TRBJ1-2; the D is unclear. The germline gives CDR1 LNHDA, CDR2 SQIVND (reference sequence). The V and J ends lost 1 base and 5 bases respectively, with 14 bases between them. CDR3 size: 15 residues. The CDR3, as DNA: TGTGCCAGTAGTATAGTCCCAGCCCAGTCATATGGCTACACCTTC. Translation: CASSIVPAQSYGYTF. The full variable domain, in which reference TRBV19 and TRBJ1-2 provide the parts outside the CDR3, is DGGITQSPKYLFRKEGQNVTLSCEQNLNHDAMYWYRQDPGQGLRLIYYSQIVNDFQKGDIAEGYSVSREKKESFPLTVTSAQKNPTAFYLCASSIVPAQSYGYTFGSGTRLTVV.

The rearrangement links TRBV4-1 to TRBJ2-3; the D is unclear. From germline, CDR1 is MGHRA and CDR2 YSYEKL. CDR3 length equals 16 residues. Between the trimmed V and J ends, which lost 0 bases and 1 base, there was a span of 11 bases. The CDR3 loop reads CASSQEAALGTDTQYF. CDR3 DNA: TGCGCCAGCAGCCAAGAAGCAGCCCTCGGCACAGATACGCAGTATTTT.

This chain connects TRBV7-2 to TRBJ1-5; a possible D gene is TRBD1 (5 bases). V was clipped by 5 bases and J by 0 bases, with 14 bases between them. The CDR3 is 16 amino acids. CDR1 SGHTA and CDR2 FQGNSA come from the germline V gene. Written as DNA, the CDR3 is TGTGCCAGCAGCAAGTCGGGGCTTTATAGCAATCAGCCCCAGCATTTT. It specifies CASSKSGLYSNQPQHF. Complete variable domain (other parts from reference TRBV7-2 and TRBJ1-5): GAGVSQSPSNKVTEKGKDVELRCDPISGHTALYWYRQSLGQGLEFLIYFQGNSAPDKSGLPSDRFSAERTGGSVSTLTIQRTQQEDSAVYLCASSKSGLYSNQPQHFGDGTRLSIL.

CDR3 in amino acids: CASSLAGSGVGEQFF. The CDR3 nucleotides read TGCGCCAGCAGCTTGGCGGGTAGCGGGGTAGGTGAGCAGTTCTTC. This chain links TRBV5-1 with TRBJ2-1, with 8 nucleotides matching TRBD2. The junction had 8 bases not matched to a gene; V was cut back by 0 bases and J by 9 bases. The CDR3 runs 15 residues. Germline V gene data show CDR1 as SGHRS and CDR2 as YFSETQ.

This chain links TRBV6-1 with TRBJ1-2; D is uncertain. Trimming shortened V by 6 bases and J by 8 bases, and 16 bases separated the two germline ends. The CDR3 length is 13 residues. Germline CDR1 and CDR2: MNHNS and SASEGT. The CDR3 is CASREPIPGGYTF. Here the CDR3 DNA reads TGTGCCAGCAGAGAGCCTATCCCCGGAGGCTACACCTTC.

The chain employs TRBV30 and TRBJ2-5, with 9 bases aligning to TRBD1. In germline, CDR1 is GTSNPN, CDR2 SVGIG (reference sequence). V trimming: 4 bases; J trimming: 5 bases; junction bases outside the gene matches: 8. The CDR3 is 14 amino acids. CDR3 coding DNA: TGTGCCTGGAAAATCACAGGGGGCACGGAGACCCAGTACTTC. It is translated as CAWKITGGTETQYF.

Only one count was recorded for this clone. The chain has TRBV7-9 and TRBJ2-3; 10 bases are a match to TRBD2. V shed 3 bases, J shed 4 bases, and the junction held 4 bases outside the gene matches. This CDR3 contains 15 residues. Germline CDR1 SEHNR, CDR2 FQNEAQ (reference sequence). This chain's CDR3 is CASSFSGGIADTQYF. The CDR3 nucleotides read TGTGCCAGCAGCTTTAGCGGGGGGATTGCAGATACGCAGTATTTT.

V and J are TRBV5-1 and TRBJ2-3; D ambiguous. V was pared by 2 bases and J by 1 base, with 11 bases between. CDR3 size: 15 residues. The V gene's germline CDR1 is SGHRS and CDR2 YFSETQ. DNA for the CDR3: TGCGCCAGCAGCTTTACCGCTACCGGCACAGATACGCAGTATTTT. It codes for CASSFTATGTDTQYF.

V usage is TRBV10-3 and J usage is TRBJ2-7; 7 positions match TRBD1. Germline V CDR1 and CDR2: ENHRY, SYGVKD. CDR3 length: 17 residues. V lost 10 bases to trimming and J lost 4 bases; unmatched junction nucleotides: 22. This CDR3 is CATEGWDRLKSFYEQYF. The CDR3 DNA sequence: TGTGCCACCGAAGGCTGGGACAGACTCAAAAGCTTTTACGAGCAGTACTTC.

The chain recombines TRBV7-2 with TRBJ2-2; D unresolved. Trimming removed 3 bases from V and 6 bases from J, with 8 bases in between. The CDR3 is made up of 13 amino acids. Germline CDR1 is SGHTA and CDR2 is FQGNSA. Written as DNA, the CDR3 is TGTGCCAGCAGCTTGGTCTTTCCCGGGGAGCTGTTTTTT. It yields the protein CASSLVFPGELFF.

The CDR3 DNA sequence: TGTGCCAGCAGCTTATCAGGGGGTGGGAATCAGCCCCAGCATTTT. Residues: CASSLSGGGNQPQHF. This chain connects TRBV7-9 to TRBJ1-5, with 7 bases fitting TRBD1. The germline CDR1 and CDR2 sequences are SEHNR and FQNEAQ (reference sequence). V shed 2 bases, J shed 4 bases, and the junction held 5 bases outside the gene matches. The CDR3 is made up of 15 amino acids. The full variable domain, rest sourced from reference TRBV7-9 and TRBJ1-5, is DTGVSQNPRHKITKRGQNVTFRCDPISEHNRLYWYRQTLGQGPEFLTYFQNEAQLEKSRLLSDRFSAERPKGSFSTLEIQRTEQGDSAMYLCASSLSGGGNQPQHFGDGTRLSIL.

The chain has TRBV11-2 and TRBJ2-7; maybe TRBD2 (7 bases). Trimming left V 0 bases short and J 0 bases short, with 12 bases between. Germline-derived CDR1 and CDR2 are SGHAT and FQNNGV. The CDR3 is 16 residues long. The CDR3 DNA follows: TGTGCCAGCAGCTTAGATCTGGCGGGGGCCTCCTACGAGCAGTACTTC. Translating gives CASSLDLAGASYEQYF.

The rearrangement joins TRBV7-2 to TRBJ2-6; no definite D call. Germline CDR1 SGHTA, CDR2 FQGNSA. The CDR3 spans 15 residues. The V gene lost 4 bases and the J gene lost 0 bases, with 7 bases spanning the gap. CDR3 DNA: TGTGCCAGCAGCTCCCAGCACTCTGGGGCCAACGTCCTGACTTTC. Protein product: CASSSQHSGANVLTF.

This clone was observed a single time. The chain employs TRBV10-3 and TRBJ2-4; the D is unclear. V was clipped by 0 bases and J by 1 base, with 7 bases between them. The CDR3 loop spans 15 amino acids. Germline V gives CDR1 ENHRY, CDR2 SYGVKD. The CDR3 coding sequence is TGTGCCATCAGTGAGTCGGCTGGGGCCAAAAACATTCAGTACTTC. Translated: CAISESAGAKNIQYF.

The chain uses TRBV21-1 and TRBJ1-2; no DNA check was done on the table's D call, TRBD1. TRBV21-1 corresponds to a pseudogene. The length of the CDR3 is 14 residues. The CDR3 nucleotides read TGTGCCAGCAGCCAAAAAGTAGGGGGCGCGGGCTACACCTTC. It translates to CASSQKVGGAGYTF.

V is TRBV7-8 and J is TRBJ1-4; 8 nucleotides match TRBD1. CDR1 is SGHVS, CDR2 FQNEAQ, per germline. The junction had 9 bases not matched to a gene; V was cut back by 6 bases and J by 6 bases. This CDR3 is 15 amino acids long. CDR3: CASSQRQGIYEKLFF. CDR3 DNA: TGTGCCAGCAGTCAAAGACAGGGGATTTATGAAAAACTGTTTTTT.

This sequence joins TRBV7-6 and TRBJ2-7; 7 positions match TRBD1. The CDR3 runs to 12 residues. Losses at the gene ends were 6 bases for V and 6 bases for J; bases not matched to a gene: 5. Germline lookup yields CDR1 SGHVS and CDR2 FNYEAQ. CDR3 sequence (DNA): TGTGCCAGCAGTCCCCGGGACAGCGAGCAGTACTTC. This codes for CASSPRDSEQYF.

The gene calls are TRBV4-1 and TRBJ1-1, with D uncertain. The germline CDR1 and CDR2 sequences are MGHRA and YSYEKL. The V end lost 0 bases, the J end lost 4 bases, and 6 bases lay between the germline ends. The CDR3 sequence is 13 residues long. The DNA for the CDR3 is TGCGCCAGCAGCCAAGAATTTCCCACTGAAGCTTTCTTT. This translates into CASSQEFPTEAFF.